This T cell receptor (beta chain) was profiled in a study of Graves' ophthalmopathy and Graves' hyperthyroidism. Researchers took RNA transcripts and amplified TCR beta CDR3 regions from them. Amplification began with first-round RT-PCR using HTBI primers, then second-round multiplex PCR was performed. MiXCR, applied by TCRdb to the multiplex PCR reads, yields one record per CDR3 protein. The table includes approximately 160,000 distinct CDR3 sequences, under 40% detected once. In this cohort, patients with other autoimmune diseases, uncontrolled infections, pregnancy or lactation were excluded. Trimming shortened V by 1 base and J by 6 bases, and 7 bases separated the two germline ends. The CDR3 totals 13 residues. Germline V gene data show CDR1 as LGHNT and CDR2 as FRNRAP. Remarks on this clonotype: What it binds is not known.

The study, taken as a whole, reports: Most expanded thyroid clonotypes above 0.001 frequency also appeared in blood.

This chain connects TRBV12-5 to TRBJ2-1; D is unresolved. The receptor was isolated from a woman between 40 and 55 years old with Graves' ophthalmopathy. The sample was peripheral blood. The CDR3 loop reads CASGLGSLNEQFF. CDR3 nucleotide sequence: TGTGCTAGTGGTTTGGGGTCCCTCAATGAGCAGTTCTTC.